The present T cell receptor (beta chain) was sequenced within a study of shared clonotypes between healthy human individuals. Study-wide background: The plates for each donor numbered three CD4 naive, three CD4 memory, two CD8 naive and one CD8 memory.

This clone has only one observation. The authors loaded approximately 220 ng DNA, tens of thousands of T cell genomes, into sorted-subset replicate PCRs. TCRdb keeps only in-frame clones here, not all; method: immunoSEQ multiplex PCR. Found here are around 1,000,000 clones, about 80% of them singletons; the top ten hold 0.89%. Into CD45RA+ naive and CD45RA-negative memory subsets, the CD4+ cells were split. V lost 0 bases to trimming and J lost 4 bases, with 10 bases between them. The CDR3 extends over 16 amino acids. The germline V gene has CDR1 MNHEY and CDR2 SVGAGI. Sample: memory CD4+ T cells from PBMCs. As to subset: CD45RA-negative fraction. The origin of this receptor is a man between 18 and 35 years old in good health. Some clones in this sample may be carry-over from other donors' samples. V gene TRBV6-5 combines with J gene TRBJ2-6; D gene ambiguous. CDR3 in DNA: TGTGCCAGCAGTTACTCAAGGGTAGAGGGGGCCAACGTCCTGACTTTC. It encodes CASSYSRVEGANVLTF.